One sample yielded the 25 T cell receptor beta chains listed below, sequenced in a study of patients and donors after allogeneic stem cell transplantation. MiXCR, applied by TCRdb to the RT-PCR reads, yields one record per CDR3 protein. The table records 2,400 or so distinct CDR3 sequences, over 8% of them present only once. The sample taken for sequencing was blood, either unsorted or a sorted T cell fraction (not recorded which). The receptors derive from a human donor who was either an allogeneic HSCT recipient or a stem cell or donor lymphocyte infusion donor (not recorded which). It is not recorded whose cells these are; they may come from a transplant donor.

This clonotype is medium-sized in the sample. CDR3 in amino acids: CSVENPHSYEQYF. In nucleotides, the CDR3 is TGCAGCGTTGAGAATCCGCACTCCTACGAGCAGTACTTC. The chain couples TRBV29-1 to TRBJ2-7, with D unclear. The germline V gene has CDR1 SQVTM and CDR2 ANQGSEA. Trimming cost V 3 bases and J 0 bases, with 9 bases left between them. The CDR3 is 13 amino acids.

This clonotype is large by share. The chain combines TRBV18 with TRBJ2-7, with D possibly being TRBD1 (6 bases). Trimming pared 6 bases from V and 0 bases from J, leaving 12 bases between. Germline CDR1 reads KGHSH; CDR2 reads LQKENI. The CDR3 is 14 residues long. CDR3 nucleotides: TGTGCCAGCTCGAAGGACAGCCGCTCCTACGAGCAGTACTTC. It yields the protein CASSKDSRSYEQYF.

In its sample, this clonotype ranks as medium-sized (0.01 to 0.1%). This chain joins TRBV12-3 or TRBV12-4 and TRBJ1-2, with unresolved D. This CDR3 contains 12 residues. The V end lost 8 bases, the J end lost 1 base, and 8 bases lay between the germline ends. The CDR3 region has the DNA TGTGCCAGCTCCGTGGATAACTATGGCTACACCTTC. Translation: CASSVDNYGYTF.

By sample share, this clonotype is medium-sized. CDR3 sequence (DNA): TGTGCCAGCAGCTATGAGACTAGCGGCGGCCCATATGTATGGGAGCAGTACTTC. Encoded protein: CASSYETSGGPYVWEQYF. The genes are TRBV7-2 and TRBJ2-7; 9 bases map to TRBD2. J was trimmed by 7 bases and V by 4 bases; bases with no gene match: 20. The CDR3 loop spans 18 amino acids. Germline V lookup: CDR1 SGHTA, CDR2 FQGNSA.

Only a few counts were recorded for this clonotype. The chain is built from TRBV10-3 and TRBJ2-1, with D perhaps TRBD2 (6 bases). The CDR3 runs 15 residues. V gave up 0 bases and J gave up 4 bases, with 10 bases separating them. CDR1 and CDR2 (germline): ENHRY, SYGVKD. CDR3 nucleotide sequence: TGTGCCATCAGTGAGTCTGAGGGACTGTACAATGAGCAGTTCTTC. Encoded protein: CAISESEGLYNEQFF.

This clonotype is judged medium-sized. The V call is TRBV7-2, the J call TRBJ1-2; D is possibly TRBD1 (6 bases). The CDR3 totals 16 residues. Germline V gene data show CDR1 as SGHTA and CDR2 as FQGNSA. Trimming shortened V by 6 bases and J by 6 bases, and 23 bases separated the two germline ends. As DNA, the CDR3 is TGTGCCAGCAGATACGGGGGCCAGGGGCGTATAGATGGCTACACCTTC. Protein: CASRYGGQGRIDGYTF.

By sample share, this clonotype is medium-sized. The chain carries TRBV7-8 and TRBJ2-1; TRBD1 might be the D (6 bases). CDR3 length equals 14 residues. The V and J ends lost 5 bases and 6 bases respectively, with 14 bases between them. Germline V gives CDR1 SGHVS, CDR2 FQNEAQ. The chain's CDR3 is CASSPQGSANEQFF. The CDR3 bases are TGTGCCAGCAGCCCCCAGGGGTCCGCCAATGAGCAGTTCTTC.

V is TRBV27 and J is TRBJ1-6, with D possibly TRBD1 on 6 matching bases. V was trimmed by 5 bases and J by 9 bases, leaving 17 bases between them. The CDR3 has 15 residues. The germline gives CDR1 MNHEY, CDR2 SMNVEV (reference sequence). Here the CDR3 DNA reads TGTGCCAGCAGTCCGAAACAGGGAATTGGTTCACCCCTCCACTTT. The encoded protein is CASSPKQGIGSPLHF.

Sample share makes this clonotype medium-sized. The CDR3 loop reads CASSLQTNTGELFF. The CDR3, as DNA: TGTGCCAGCAGCTTACAGACGAACACCGGGGAGCTGTTTTTT. The chain employs TRBV7-2 and TRBJ2-2; no definite D call. Germline V CDR1 and CDR2: SGHTA, FQGNSA. The V and J ends lost 2 bases and 0 bases respectively, with 4 bases between them. This CDR3 comprises 14 residues.

In its sample, this clonotype ranks as medium-sized. The rearrangement links TRBV2 to TRBJ2-4; unclear D gene. Germline CDR1 SNHLY, CDR2 FYNNEI. The length of the CDR3 is 11 residues. The V end lost 5 bases, the J end lost 6 bases, and 5 bases lay between the germline ends. The CDR3 coding sequence is TGTGCCAGCAGTACCACAAACATTCAGTACTTC. Translation: CASSTTNIQYF. Looking up the rest from reference TRBV2 and TRBJ2-4 gives the full variable domain: EPEVTQTPSHQVTQMGQEVILRCVPISNHLYFYWYRQILGQKVEFLVSFYNNEISEKSEIFDDQFSVERPDGSNFTLKIRSTKLEDSAMYFCASSTTNIQYFGAGTRLSVL.

This clonotype is medium-sized within its sample. The rearrangement links TRBV6-5 to TRBJ1-2, with 8 bases fitting TRBD1. With V trimmed by 2 bases and J by 4 bases, 6 bases remained unmatched. This CDR3 region has 15 residues. Germline V gives CDR1 MNHEY, CDR2 SVGAGI. The CDR3 coding sequence is TGTGCCAGCAGTTACCGGACAGGGAGCACCTATGGCTACACCTTC. This translates into CASSYRTGSTYGYTF.

This clonotype is medium-sized in the sample. J is TRBJ2-7 and V is TRBV2; D may match TRBD1 or TRBD2 (6 bases each). This CDR3 has 13 residues. V was trimmed by 9 bases and J by 5 bases, leaving 17 bases between them. CDR1 SNHLY and CDR2 FYNNEI come from the germline V gene. CDR3 DNA sequence: TGTGCCAGGGGGTCGGGGGCACTCAACGAGCAGTACTTC. It is translated as CARGSGALNEQYF.

The CDR3 spells CASRRKNEAFF. The CDR3 nucleotides are TGTGCCAGCAGGAGAAAAAATGAAGCTTTCTTT. The rearrangement uses TRBV7-2 and TRBJ1-1; D ambiguous. CDR3 length equals 11 residues. CDR1 is SGHTA, CDR2 FQGNSA, per germline. Deletions cut 6 bases from V and 7 bases from J, with 9 bases between.

This clonotype rates as medium-sized. This sequence joins TRBV7-3 and TRBJ2-1; D is unresolved. Per the germline V gene, CDR1 is SGHTA and CDR2 is FQGTGA. CDR3 length: 19 amino acids. Trimming took 5 bases from V and 5 from J, leaving 28 bases between them. The CDR3 coding sequence is TGTGCCAGCAGCCGGTGGGATGTTAAAACAGCCGACTCAAACAATGAGCAGTTCTTC. Translation: CASSRWDVKTADSNNEQFF.

The chain has TRBV29-1 and TRBJ2-5; D possibly corresponds to TRBD1 (6 bases). Germline assignment: CDR1 SQVTM and CDR2 ANQGSEA. The CDR3 is made up of 13 amino acids. The ends were cut back, 8 bases at V and 4 bases at J, with 17 bases in the middle. CDR3 amino acids: CSTQYRVTETQYF. The CDR3 DNA reads TGCAGCACCCAATACAGGGTGACAGAGACCCAGTACTTC.

The V gene is TRBV6-1, the J gene TRBJ2-5, with 14 bases lining up with TRBD2. This CDR3 contains 16 residues. In germline, CDR1 is MNHNS, CDR2 SASEGT. J lost 5 bases, V lost 5 bases, and 7 bases had no gene match. CDR3 region: CASSLGTSGSGETQYF. In DNA, the CDR3 is TGTGCCAGCAGTTTGGGGACTAGCGGGAGTGGTGAGACCCAGTACTTC.

The chain carries TRBV29-1 and TRBJ2-1; TRBD2 might be the D (6 bases). V was cut by 4 bases and J by 6 bases, with 13 bases left in between. CDR1 and CDR2 from the germline V gene are SQVTM and ANQGSEA. The CDR3 has 13 residues. CDR3: CSVAAGSGNEQFF. The CDR3 region has the DNA TGCAGCGTTGCTGCGGGGTCTGGCAATGAGCAGTTCTTC.

This clonotype rates as large. The rearrangement uses TRBV7-2 and TRBJ1-6; D is undetermined. This CDR3 is built from 15 residues. CDR1 SGHTA and CDR2 FQGNSA come from the germline V gene. Trimming removed 5 bases from V and 11 bases from J, with 19 bases in between. The CDR3 DNA is TGTGCCAGCAGCCCAGAGGTACGGAGCACGGCACCCCTCCACTTT. Translating gives CASSPEVRSTAPLHF.

V and J are TRBV3-1 and TRBJ2-3; 8 bases map to TRBD2. Per germline, CDR1 LGHDT and CDR2 YNNKEL (reference sequence). The CDR3 loop spans 14 amino acids. The V gene end was trimmed by 7 bases and the J gene end by 4 bases; junction bases not matched to a gene: 7. The CDR3, as DNA: TGTGCCAGCAAGCCGGGACTAGAAGCAGATACGCAGTATTTT. Amino acid sequence: CASKPGLEADTQYF.

The rearrangement uses TRBV5-1 and TRBJ2-1, with 11 bases aligning to TRBD2. The CDR3 consists of 13 residues. Per the germline V gene, CDR1 is SGHRS and CDR2 is YFSETQ. V trimming: 7 bases; J trimming: 9 bases; junction bases outside the gene matches: 6. CDR3 bases: TGCGCCAGCCGCACTAGCGGGAGTACTGAGCAGTTCTTC. Amino acid sequence: CASRTSGSTEQFF.

This clonotype has just a few counts. V and J are TRBV7-2 and TRBJ2-5, with a possible D match to TRBD2 (5 bases). Germline CDR1 and CDR2: SGHTA and FQGNSA. The CDR3 has 15 amino acids. V lost 5 bases to trimming and J lost 3 bases, with 16 bases between them. This chain's CDR3 is CASSHQWSREETQYF. DNA of the CDR3: TGTGCCAGCAGCCACCAGTGGTCGCGGGAAGAGACCCAGTACTTC.

Within the sample, this clonotype is large. The chain combines TRBV7-2 with TRBJ2-1; D unclear. V dropped 2 bases and J dropped 1 base, with 9 bases sitting between them. Germline-derived CDR1 and CDR2 are SGHTA and FQGNSA. The length of the CDR3 is 15 residues. The CDR3 DNA reads TGTGCCAGCAGCTTATATAGCTCATCCTACAATGAGCAGTTCTTC. This translates into CASSLYSSSYNEQFF.

This clonotype was found a few times. The J gene is TRBJ2-7, the V gene TRBV28; possible D gene TRBD1, 6 bases. With 5 bases removed from V and 7 bases from J, the gap between germline ends came to 15 bases. The CDR3 is made up of 13 amino acids. Germline CDR1 reads MDHEN; CDR2 reads SYDVKM. The CDR3 loop is CASSAQGGREQYF. DNA of the CDR3: TGTGCCAGCAGTGCACAGGGTGGGCGGGAGCAGTACTTC.

A few counts support this clonotype. V is TRBV7-9 and J is TRBJ1-6; D not resolved. CDR3 length: 12 residues. Germline CDR1 and CDR2: SEHNR and FQNEAQ (reference sequence). The V end lost 2 bases, the J end lost 9 bases, and 5 bases lay between the germline ends. CDR3 amino acids: CASSLLASPLHF. CDR3 DNA sequence: TGTGCCAGCAGCTTACTCGCTTCACCCCTCCACTTT.

This clonotype is labeled large. CDR3 amino acids: CSVGTSGRYDTQYF. As DNA, the CDR3 is TGCAGCGTGGGGACTAGCGGGAGATATGATACGCAGTATTTT. The rearrangement links TRBV29-1 to TRBJ2-3, with 14 bases matching TRBD2. This CDR3 has 14 amino acids. The germline gives CDR1 SQVTM, CDR2 ANQGSEA. V shed 6 bases and J 6 bases; nucleotides not matched to a gene: 5.